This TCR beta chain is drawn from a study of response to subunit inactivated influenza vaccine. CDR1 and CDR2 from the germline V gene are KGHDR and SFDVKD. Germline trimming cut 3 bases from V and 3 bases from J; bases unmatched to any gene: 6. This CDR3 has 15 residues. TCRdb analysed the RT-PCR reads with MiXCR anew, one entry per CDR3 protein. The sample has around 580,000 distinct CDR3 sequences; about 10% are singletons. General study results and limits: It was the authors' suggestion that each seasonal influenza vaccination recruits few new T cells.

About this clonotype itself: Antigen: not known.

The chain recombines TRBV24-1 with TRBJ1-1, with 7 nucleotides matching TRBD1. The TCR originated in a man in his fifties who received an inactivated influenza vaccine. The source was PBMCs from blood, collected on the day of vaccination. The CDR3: CATSDPSQGDTEAFF. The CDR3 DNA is TGTGCCACCAGTGATCCGTCGCAGGGGGACACTGAAGCTTTCTTT.